Listed below are T cell receptor beta chains from one sample, sequenced in a study of OX40 agonist ivuxolimab in advanced cancers. Some clones are missing from TCRdb's copy, which holds only in-frame ones; the method was immunoSEQ multiplex PCR. The profile shows roughly 75,000 clones, approximately 90% of them singletons. The sequenced sample was CD4+ or CD8+ T cells sorted from blood, obtained in a trial of the OX40 agonist ivuxolimab. These receptors all come from an adult with an advanced solid tumor such as melanoma, head and neck, liver or kidney cancer. Both conserved end residues are part of each CDR3. A D gene is named only where the DNA matches it firmly. Clone size, where shown, is once, few, many, or a class for clones that have expanded.

. | TRBJ2-7 | . | TRBV7-9 | TGTGCCAGCAGCTTAAGAGGGCCGGACTACGAGCAGTACTTC | CASSLRGPDYEQYF
. | TRBJ2-1 | TRBD1 | TRBV5-1 | TGCGCCAGCAGCTGGGGACAGCCTGGGAACAATGAGCAGTTCTTC | CASSWGQPGNNEQFF
. | TRBJ1-1 | . | TRBV5-4 | TGTGCCAGCAGCTTCTCGACGAACACTGAAGCTTTCTTT | CASSFSTNTEAFF
. | TRBJ2-7 | . | TRBV4-3 | TGCGCCAGCAGCCAGAGTGACAAGAGCTCCTACGAGCAGTACTTC | CASSQSDKSSYEQYF
. | TRBJ1-5 | TRBD1 | TRBV9 | TGTGCCAGCAGCCCCCGGGACAGTCATCAGCCCCAGCATTTT | CASSPRDSHQPQHF
. | TRBJ1-6 | . | TRBV21-1 | TGTGCCAGCAGCGAGTATTACCGGGACAGCCTTTTGGGTAATTCACCCCTCCACTTT | CASSEYYRDSLLGNSPLHF
. | TRBJ1-2 | . | TRBV27 | TGTGCCAGCAGTTTAGAAGGGGTGGGCTACACCTTC | CASSLEGVGYTF
. | TRBJ2-6 | . | TRBV5-1 | TGCGCCAGCAGTGACGGCACCCACTCTGGGGCCAACGTCCTGACTTTC | CASSDGTHSGANVLTF
. | TRBJ1-5 | TRBD1 | TRBV7-2 | TGTGCCAGCAGCGTACAGGGGGCTCTTCAGCCCCAGCATTTT | CASSVQGALQPQHF
once | TRBJ1-5 | . | TRBV7-2 | TGTGCCAGCAGCCGGGACGCCTCCGTAAGTCGCAATCAGCCCCAGCATTTT | CASSRDASVSRNQPQHF
. | TRBJ1-4 | TRBD1 | TRBV5-1 | TGCGCCAGCAGCCCTGGGACAGGGGAATGGGAAAAACTGTTTTTT | CASSPGTGEWEKLFF
. | TRBJ2-5 | TRBD2 | TRBV7-3 | TGTGCCAGCAGCCCCAACGGGGGGGAAGAGACCCAGTACTTC | CASSPNGGEETQYF
once | TRBJ1-2 | TRBD1 | TRBV7-2 | TGTGCCAGCAGCCCCCGGGACAGGGGGCTGTATGGCTACACCTTC | CASSPRDRGLYGYTF
. | TRBJ1-1 | . | TRBV29-1 | TGCAGCGTCGAGTCACATCCGAACACTGAAGCTTTCTTT | CSVESHPNTEAFF
. | TRBJ2-7 | . | TRBV2 | TGTGCCAGCAGTGAGTCTGGGGTCGACGAGCAGTACTTC | CASSESGVDEQYF
. | TRBJ2-2 | . | TRBV19 | TGTGCCAGTAGTATAGGTTGGGGCCCGGTCCCCGGGGAGCTGTTTTTT | CASSIGWGPVPGELFF